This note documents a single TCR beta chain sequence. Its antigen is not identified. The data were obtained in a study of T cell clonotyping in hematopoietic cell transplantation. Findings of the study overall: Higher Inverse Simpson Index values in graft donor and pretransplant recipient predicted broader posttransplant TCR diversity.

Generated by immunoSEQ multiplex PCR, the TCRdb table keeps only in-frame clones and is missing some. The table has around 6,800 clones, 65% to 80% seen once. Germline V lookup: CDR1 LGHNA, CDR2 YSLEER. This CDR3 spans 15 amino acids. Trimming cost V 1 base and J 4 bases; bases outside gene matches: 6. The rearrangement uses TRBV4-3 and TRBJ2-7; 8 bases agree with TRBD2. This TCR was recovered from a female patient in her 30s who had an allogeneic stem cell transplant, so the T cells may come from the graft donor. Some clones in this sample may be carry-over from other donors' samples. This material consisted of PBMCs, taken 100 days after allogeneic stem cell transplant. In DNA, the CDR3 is TGCGCCAGCAGCCAAGGCCTAGCGGGCCTATACGAGCAGTACTTC. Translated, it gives CASSQGLAGLYEQYF.